The 31 T cell receptor beta chains given below trace back to one sample, sequenced in a study of blood T cell repertoires in COVID-19. The repertoire was sequenced with immunoSEQ multiplex PCR; TCRdb's copy has only in-frame clones and lacks some. Altogether a few hundred thousand clones are present, roughly 90% being singletons, with the ten largest covering 0.86%. Sample: PBMCs or T cells enriched from blood (not recorded which). These receptors came from a woman in her thirties or forties who had been exposed to COVID-19.

This clone was observed once. J is TRBJ2-7 and V is TRBV13; a possible D gene is TRBD1 (6 bases). V was cut by 3 bases and J by 3 bases, with 15 bases left in between. From germline, CDR1 is PRHDT and CDR2 FYEKMQ (reference sequence). The CDR3 is 15 residues long. In nucleotides, the CDR3 is TGTGCCAGCAGCTTGAGGTCAGGGGCAAACTACGAGCAGTACTTC. Its translation: CASSLRSGANYEQYF. Using reference TRBV13 and TRBJ2-7 for the parts outside the CDR3, the full variable domain is AAGVIQSPRHLIKEKRETATLKCYPIPRHDTVYWYQQGPGQDPQFLISFYEKMQSDKGSIPDRFSAQQFSDYHSELNMSSLELGDSALYFCASSLRSGANYEQYFGPGTRLTVT.

This chain connects TRBV5-8 to TRBJ1-2, with TRBD1 as a possible D gene (5 bases). CDR3 size: 14 residues. Between the trimmed V and J ends, which lost 1 base and 7 bases, there was a span of 14 bases. Germline V CDR1 and CDR2: SGHTS, YDEGEE. The CDR3 region has the DNA TGTGCCAGCAGCTTGACAGGTTTGAGTGTTGGCTACACCTTC. Translated: CASSLTGLSVGYTF. The full variable domain, rest sourced from reference TRBV5-8 and TRBJ1-2, is EAGVTQSPTHLIKTRGQQATLRCSPISGHTSVYWYQQALGLGLQFLLWYDEGEERNRGNFPPRFSGRQFPNYSSELNVNALELEDSALYLCASSLTGLSVGYTFGSGTRLTVV.

The V gene is TRBV6-5, the J gene TRBJ2-7; tentatively, D is TRBD2 (6 bases). The germline V gene encodes CDR1 MNHEY and CDR2 SVGAGI. The CDR3 totals 16 residues. Trimming took off 0 bases at V and 3 bases at J, with 15 bases between the two ends. The CDR3 sequence is CASSYSWPQGGYEQYF. CDR3 DNA: TGTGCCAGCAGTTACTCGTGGCCTCAGGGAGGCTACGAGCAGTACTTC.

The J gene is TRBJ2-5, the V gene TRBV30; the match to TRBD2 covers 10 bases. V was pared by 5 bases and J by 1 base, with 7 bases of the junction left unmatched. This CDR3 comprises 15 residues. CDR1 GTSNPN and CDR2 SVGIG come from the germline V gene (reference sequence). CDR3 DNA: TGTGCCTGGGTGCCCGGGACTAGCGTCCAAGAGACCCAGTACTTC. This encodes CAWVPGTSVQETQYF.

This rearrangement joins TRBV10-3 to TRBJ1-5; 10 bases line up with TRBD1. The V gene end was trimmed by 10 bases and the J gene end by 7 bases; junction bases not matched to a gene: 10. Per germline, CDR1 ENHRY and CDR2 SYGVKD. The CDR3 runs 14 residues. The CDR3 nucleotides read TGTGCCACCCAGACAGGGGGCTTGAGGCAGCCCCAGCATTTT. The encoded protein is CATQTGGLRQPQHF.

V is TRBV5-1 and J is TRBJ1-1, with 10 bases matching TRBD1. In germline, CDR1 is SGHRS, CDR2 YFSETQ. The CDR3 extends over 16 amino acids. V shed 1 base, J shed 1 base, and the junction held 4 bases outside the gene matches. CDR3 bases: TGCGCCAGCAGCTTGAGGGGACAGGGGACGAACACTGAAGCTTTCTTT. Amino acids: CASSLRGQGTNTEAFF. The complete variable domain, with remaining parts taken from reference TRBV5-1 and TRBJ1-1, reads KAGVTQTPRYLIKTRGQQVTLSCSPISGHRSVSWYQQTPGQGLQFLFEYFSETQRNKGNFPGRFSGRQFSNSRSEMNVSTLELGDSALYLCASSLRGQGTNTEAFFGQGTRLTVV.

The chain recombines TRBV2 with TRBJ1-6; TRBD1 might be the D (6 bases). Germline CDR1 reads SNHLY; CDR2 reads FYNNEI. Trimming took 7 bases from V and 9 from J, leaving 16 bases between them. The CDR3 extends over 14 amino acids. CDR3 residues: CASTIQGIISPLHF. The CDR3, as DNA: TGTGCCAGCACTATACAGGGTATAATTTCACCCCTCCACTTT.

The gene calls are TRBV6-5 and TRBJ2-4, with TRBD1 matching over 9 bases. The germline CDR1 and CDR2 sequences are MNHEY and SVGAGI. This CDR3 has 15 residues. Trimming took 7 bases from V and 9 from J; bases not matched to a gene: 13. The CDR3 protein is CASKSGTGQSGIQYF. CDR3 nucleotides: TGTGCCAGCAAATCCGGGACAGGGCAATCAGGCATTCAGTACTTC.

This chain uses TRBV6-2 or TRBV6-3 with TRBJ1-2; the D gene is possibly TRBD1 (5 bases). This CDR3 contains 18 residues. The V gene lost 2 bases and the J gene lost 5 bases, with 24 bases spanning the gap. From germline, CDR1 is MNHEY and CDR2 SVGEGT. Here the CDR3 DNA reads TGTGCCAGCAGTTACGTTATAACCCTGGGACTCCGGGGTTATGGCTACACCTTC. It codes for CASSYVITLGLRGYGYTF.

The chain combines TRBV19 with TRBJ2-1; TRBD2 matches 8 bases. Losses at the gene ends were 5 bases for V and 9 bases for J; bases not matched to a gene: 18. CDR3 length: 17 amino acids. In germline, CDR1 is LNHDA, CDR2 SQIVND (reference sequence). CDR3 amino acids: CASSVYTGLGVFSEQFF. The CDR3 nucleotides are TGTGCCAGTAGTGTATATACGGGACTAGGGGTTTTTAGTGAGCAGTTCTTC. The complete variable domain, with remaining parts taken from reference TRBV19 and TRBJ2-1, reads DGGITQSPKYLFRKEGQNVTLSCEQNLNHDAMYWYRQDPGQGLRLIYYSQIVNDFQKGDIAEGYSVSREKKESFPLTVTSAQKNPTAFYLCASSVYTGLGVFSEQFFGPGTRLTVL.

V and J are TRBV6-2 or TRBV6-3 and TRBJ2-2, with 15 bases that match TRBD2. Germline values: CDR1 MNHEY, CDR2 SVGEGT. V shed 2 bases and J 6 bases; nucleotides not matched to a gene: 4. The CDR3 length is 17 residues. The CDR3 reads CASSYGGLAGGSGELFF. The CDR3 nucleotides read TGTGCCAGCAGTTACGGCGGACTAGCGGGAGGGTCCGGGGAGCTGTTTTTT.

The chain joins TRBV25-1 to TRBJ1-2; the D is unclear. V was shortened by 2 bases and J by 4 bases, with 8 bases between the two germline ends. Germline V gene data show CDR1 as MGHDK and CDR2 as SYGVNS. This CDR3 is built from 13 residues. The CDR3 loop is CASSEHGFYGYTF. In DNA, the CDR3 is TGTGCCAGCAGTGAACACGGTTTCTATGGCTACACCTTC.

The chain has TRBV9 and TRBJ2-7; TRBD1 matches at 7 bases. Germline V lookup: CDR1 SGDLS, CDR2 YYNGEE. V lost 0 bases to trimming and J lost 5 bases; unmatched junction nucleotides: 5. CDR3 length equals 14 residues. This CDR3 is CASSVVGGAHEQYF. In DNA form, the CDR3 reads TGTGCCAGCAGCGTAGTAGGGGGCGCCCACGAGCAGTACTTC.

This clone turned up a few times. This chain uses TRBV19 with TRBJ1-1; D gene uncertain. Trimming removed 5 bases at V and 1 base at J, with 8 bases between. The CDR3 contains 13 residues. Germline CDR1 reads LNHDA; CDR2 reads SQIVND (reference sequence). The CDR3 sequence: CASSYQRNTEAFF. CDR3 sequence (DNA): TGTGCCAGTAGTTACCAGCGGAACACTGAAGCTTTCTTT.

This chain joins TRBV21-1 and TRBJ1-1; TRBD1 reflects the table's D call only, with no check against the DNA. TRBV21-1 is flagged as a pseudogene. The CDR3 is 20 residues long. The chain's CDR3 is CASSNCVKGQGVPLNTEAFF. CDR3 sequence (DNA): TGTGCCAGCAGCAACTGCGTTAAGGGACAGGGTGTCCCCCTGAACACTGAAGCTTTCTTT.

The chain links TRBV11-3 to TRBJ1-6; tentative D call: TRBD1 (6 bases). This CDR3 region has 15 residues. V shed 5 bases and J shed 5 bases, with 13 bases lying between them. Per the germline V gene, CDR1 is SGHNT and CDR2 is YENEEA. This chain's CDR3 is CASSPSQGDNSPLHF. The CDR3 nucleotides read TGTGCCAGCAGCCCCTCACAGGGCGATAATTCACCCCTCCACTTT.

The chain links TRBV28 to TRBJ1-1; 9 bases map to TRBD1. Germline lookup yields CDR1 MDHEN and CDR2 SYDVKM. There are 17 residues in the CDR3. V lost 7 bases to trimming and J lost 1 base; unmatched junction nucleotides: 13. CDR3 sequence (DNA): TGTGCCAGCACTGAAGCGGGGACAGGGAGGGGGAACACTGAAGCTTTCTTT. Translating gives CASTEAGTGRGNTEAFF. The complete variable domain, with remaining parts taken from reference TRBV28 and TRBJ1-1, reads DVKVTQSSRYLVKRTGEKVFLECVQDMDHENMFWYRQDPGLGLRLIYFSYDVKMKEKGDIPEGYSVSREKKERFSLILESASTNQTSMYLCASTEAGTGRGNTEAFFGQGTRLTVV.

The chain recombines TRBV12-5 with TRBJ2-5; D perhaps matches TRBD2 (6 bases). Germline V gives CDR1 LGHNT, CDR2 FRNRAP. This CDR3 spans 13 amino acids. Trimming pared 4 bases from V and 4 bases from J, leaving 10 bases between. The CDR3 spells CASGWRVGETQYF. Written as DNA, the CDR3 is TGTGCTAGTGGTTGGAGGGTGGGAGAGACCCAGTACTTC.

The chain couples TRBV6-2 or TRBV6-3 to TRBJ2-7; weak D call: TRBD2 (5 bases). V was pared by 6 bases and J by 6 bases, with 18 bases between. Germline CDR1 and CDR2: MNHEY and SVGEGT. This CDR3 contains 14 residues. CDR3 nucleotide sequence: TGTGCCAGCAGCCCCTCCGGGATCACGGGCGAGCAGTACTTC. This translates into CASSPSGITGEQYF.

The V gene is TRBV12-5, the J gene TRBJ1-3; the D is unclear. The germline V and J ends were trimmed by 3 bases and 4 bases, with 4 bases remaining between them. The germline gives CDR1 LGHNT, CDR2 FRNRAP. CDR3 length: 12 amino acids. CDR3: CASGFLGNTIYF. In DNA form, the CDR3 reads TGTGCTAGTGGTTTCCTGGGAAACACCATATATTTT.

The rearrangement links TRBV28 to TRBJ2-7; D is possibly TRBD1 (6 bases). The CDR3 has 13 residues. Germline-derived CDR1 and CDR2 are MDHEN and SYDVKM. V was shortened by 7 bases and J by 1 base, with 11 bases between the two germline ends. CDR3 in amino acids: CASTLGTSYEQYF. The CDR3 DNA follows: TGTGCCAGCACCTTAGGGACATCCTACGAGCAGTACTTC.

J is TRBJ1-2 and V is TRBV27, with D possibly being TRBD1 (6 bases). The V end lost 8 bases, the J end lost 5 bases, and 24 bases lay between the germline ends. The germline CDR1 and CDR2 sequences are MNHEY and SMNVEV (reference sequence). The CDR3 is made up of 16 amino acids. DNA of the CDR3: TGTGCCAGCTGTGGACTTAAACGGACAGACTTTTATGGCTACACCTTC. The encoded protein is CASCGLKRTDFYGYTF.

The chain joins TRBV7-8 to TRBJ1-2; 8 bases match TRBD1. This CDR3 is 16 amino acids long. V was clipped by 1 base and J by 4 bases; unmatched bases: 8. Germline V lookup: CDR1 SGHVS, CDR2 FQNEAQ. Here the CDR3 DNA reads TGTGCCAGCAGCTTAGATAGGCGACAGGGGATCTATGGCTACACCTTC. This gives the protein CASSLDRRQGIYGYTF.

The CDR3 is CASSLVGVGLDQPQHF. CDR3 nucleotide sequence: TGTGCCAGCAGCTTGGTAGGTGTGGGGCTGGATCAGCCCCAGCATTTT. The gene calls are TRBV7-8 and TRBJ1-5; tentatively, D is TRBD1 (5 bases). This CDR3 contains 16 residues. The germline gives CDR1 SGHVS, CDR2 FQNEAQ. Trimming pared 3 bases from V and 5 bases from J, leaving 17 bases between.

This chain uses TRBV19 with TRBJ1-2, with D uncertain. Per the germline V gene, CDR1 is LNHDA and CDR2 is SQIVND (reference sequence). V dropped 6 bases and J dropped 4 bases, with 18 bases sitting between them. CDR3 length: 15 residues. The CDR3 spells CASSPGHLNSYGYTF. The DNA of the CDR3 is TGTGCCAGTAGCCCAGGCCACCTAAACTCCTATGGCTACACCTTC.

The DNA of the CDR3 is TGTGCCAGCAGTCCGGCGGGGATAGATGAGCAGTTCTTC. Encoded protein: CASSPAGIDEQFF. V usage is TRBV6-4 and J usage is TRBJ2-1; D possibly corresponds to TRBD2 (6 bases). The CDR3 sequence is 13 residues long. Looked up from germline, CDR1 is MRHNA and CDR2 is SNTAGT. V was trimmed by 5 bases and J by 8 bases, leaving 13 bases between them.

This sequence joins TRBV29-1 and TRBJ1-2, with D maybe TRBD1 (6 bases). The V end lost 0 bases, the J end lost 5 bases, and 10 bases lay between the germline ends. There are 13 residues in the CDR3. Per the germline V gene, CDR1 is SQVTM and CDR2 is ANQGSEA. The CDR3 loop is CSVEEAGEYGYTF. The CDR3 DNA follows: TGCAGCGTTGAAGAGGCAGGGGAATATGGCTACACCTTC.

The gene calls are TRBV5-6 and TRBJ1-1; 8 bases align to TRBD1. With V trimmed by 1 base and J by 4 bases, 9 bases remained unmatched. Germline CDR1 and CDR2: SGHDT and YYEEEE. The CDR3 spans 16 residues. The CDR3 reads CASSLWTGRRSTEAFF. The CDR3 coding sequence is TGTGCCAGCAGCTTGTGGACAGGGCGGAGGAGCACTGAAGCTTTCTTT.

The genes are TRBV7-2 and TRBJ1-4; 10 bases fit TRBD1. The CDR3 contains 15 residues. CDR1 is SGHTA, CDR2 FQGNSA, per germline. The junction had 8 bases not matched to a gene; V was cut back by 6 bases and J by 7 bases. CDR3 in DNA: TGTGCCAGCAGTTCCGACCGGGACAGGGGTGAAAAACTGTTTTTT. This sequence encodes CASSSDRDRGEKLFF.

The chain combines TRBV3-1 (or the pseudogene TRBV3-2) with TRBJ1-2, with 7 nucleotides matching TRBD1. J gave up 4 bases and V 5 bases, and 10 bases lay outside the gene matches. CDR1 and CDR2 (germline): LGHDT, YNNKEL (reference sequence). The CDR3 totals 15 residues. This CDR3 reads CASSNNRGSSYGYTF. The CDR3 region has the DNA TGTGCCAGCAGCAATAACAGGGGATCTTCCTATGGCTACACCTTC.

The rearrangement uses TRBV24-1 and TRBJ2-1; 13 bases fit TRBD2. The length of the CDR3 is 16 residues. J gave up 2 bases and V 11 bases, and 8 bases lay outside the gene matches. CDR1 and CDR2 (germline): KGHDR, SFDVKD. The CDR3 region has the DNA TGTGCCATCGGACTGACTAGCGGGAGGACCTACAATGAGCAGTTCTTC. This sequence encodes CAIGLTSGRTYNEQFF.